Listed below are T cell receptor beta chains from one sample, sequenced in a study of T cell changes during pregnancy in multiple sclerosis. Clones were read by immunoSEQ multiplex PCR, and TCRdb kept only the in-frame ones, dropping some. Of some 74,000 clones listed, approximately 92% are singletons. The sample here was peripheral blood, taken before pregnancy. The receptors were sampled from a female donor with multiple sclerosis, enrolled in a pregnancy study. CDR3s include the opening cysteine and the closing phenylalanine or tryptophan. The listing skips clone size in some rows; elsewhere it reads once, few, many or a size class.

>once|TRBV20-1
CSARDGETQYF
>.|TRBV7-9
CASRSGAGTDTQYF
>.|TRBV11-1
CASSLAGRTGYTF
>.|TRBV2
CASSFNNPDQPQHF
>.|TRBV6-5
CASSYRTGGLGEQFF
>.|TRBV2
CASTGGRAVGELFF
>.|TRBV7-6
CASSLLAGVNTGELFF
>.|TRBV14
CASSQGDRDTGELFF
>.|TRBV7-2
CASSLKLASFADTQYF
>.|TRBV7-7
CASSRLAGATGELFF